The clone carrying this T cell receptor beta chain appeared many times. Its antigen is undetermined. This record belongs to a study of breast tumors, draining lymph nodes, adjacent tissues. Findings of the study overall: Tumors had less TCR diversity than lymph nodes, more than nontumor tissue. Tumor and nontumor repertoires were significantly more similar in luminal-like than in basal-like breast cancer. Most tumor T cells seemingly derive from lymph node, then expand in tumor.

Samples came from axillary lymph nodes draining the breast cancer. TCRdb reprocessed the multiplex PCR reads via MiXCR and lists one record per CDR3 protein. The sample lists about 230,000 distinct CDR3 sequences; 32% were seen once. This CDR3 is 12 amino acids long. The V end lost 3 bases, the J end lost 4 bases, and 5 bases lay between the germline ends. Germline CDR1 and CDR2: SGHNT and YENEEA. The specimen was axillary lymph node tissue. The V and J genes are TRBV11-3 and TRBJ2-3; D ambiguous. The receptor was isolated from a female donor with breast cancer. Some clones in this sample may be carry-over from other donors' samples. CDR3 sequence reads: CASSLGPDTQYF. In DNA, the CDR3 is TGTGCCAGCAGCTTGGGCCCAGATACGCAGTATTTT.